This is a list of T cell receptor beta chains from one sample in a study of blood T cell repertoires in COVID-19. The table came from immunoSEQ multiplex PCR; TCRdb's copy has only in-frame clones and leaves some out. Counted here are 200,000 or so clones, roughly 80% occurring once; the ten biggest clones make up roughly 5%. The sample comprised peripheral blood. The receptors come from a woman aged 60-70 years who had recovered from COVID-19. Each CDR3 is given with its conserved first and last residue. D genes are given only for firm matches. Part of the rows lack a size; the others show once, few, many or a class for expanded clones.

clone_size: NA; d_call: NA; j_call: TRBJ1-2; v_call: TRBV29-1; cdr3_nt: TGCAGCGTTGATGGACAGCCCAACTATGGCTACACCTTC; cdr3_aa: CSVDGQPNYGYTF
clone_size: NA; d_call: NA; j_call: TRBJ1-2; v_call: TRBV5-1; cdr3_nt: TGCGCCAGCAGCCCTGCTTCGGGAAACTATGGCTACACCTTC; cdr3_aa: CASSPASGNYGYTF
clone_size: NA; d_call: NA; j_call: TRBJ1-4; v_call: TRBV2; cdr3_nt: TGTGCCAGCAGAATAGATCTTAATGAAAAACTGTTTTTT; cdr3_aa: CASRIDLNEKLFF
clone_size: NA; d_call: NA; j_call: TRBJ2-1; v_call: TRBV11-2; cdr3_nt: TGTGCCAGCAGCTTAGGGAGGGGGGGTCATAATGAGCAGTTCTTC; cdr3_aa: CASSLGRGGHNEQFF
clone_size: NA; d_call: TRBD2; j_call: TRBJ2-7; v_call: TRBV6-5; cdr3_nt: TGTGCCAGCAGTCTCTTCGGGAGGGCCTACGAGCAGTACTTC; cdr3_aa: CASSLFGRAYEQYF
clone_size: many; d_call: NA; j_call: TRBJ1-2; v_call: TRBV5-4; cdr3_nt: TGTGCCAGCAGCTTGGATGGGGGACACCAAGAGGGCTACACCTTC; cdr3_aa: CASSLDGGHQEGYTF
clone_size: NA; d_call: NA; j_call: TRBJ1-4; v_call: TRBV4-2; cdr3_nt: TGTGCCAGCAGCCATCCGCCAGCGGTCAGTAATGAAAAACTGTTTTTT; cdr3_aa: CASSHPPAVSNEKLFF
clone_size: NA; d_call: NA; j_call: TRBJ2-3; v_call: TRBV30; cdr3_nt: TGTGCCTGGCACCTCACAGGGACGGTCACAGATACGCAGTATTTT; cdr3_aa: CAWHLTGTVTDTQYF
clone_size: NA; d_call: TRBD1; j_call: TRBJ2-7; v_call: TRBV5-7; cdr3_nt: TGTGCCAGCAGCTTCACAGGGGGCTTTTCCGAGCAGTACTTC; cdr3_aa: CASSFTGGFSEQYF
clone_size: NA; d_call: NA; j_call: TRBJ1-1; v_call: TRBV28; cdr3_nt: TGTGCCAGCAGCCCGGTGGTCACTGAAGCTTTCTTT; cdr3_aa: CASSPVVTEAFF
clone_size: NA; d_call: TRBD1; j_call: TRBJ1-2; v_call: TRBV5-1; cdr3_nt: TGCGCCAGCAGCTTGAGGGCGACAGGGAGCGATGGCTACACCTTC; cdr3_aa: CASSLRATGSDGYTF
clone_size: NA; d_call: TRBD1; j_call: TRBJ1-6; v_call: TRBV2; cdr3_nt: TGTGCCAGCAGTGACAGGACAGGGAATAATTCACCCCTCCACTTT; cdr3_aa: CASSDRTGNNSPLHF
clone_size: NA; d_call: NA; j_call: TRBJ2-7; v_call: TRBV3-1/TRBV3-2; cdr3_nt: TGTGCCAGCAGCCAAGATAAGGCAGGTCGCTACTACGAGCAGTACTTC; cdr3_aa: CASSQDKAGRYYEQYF
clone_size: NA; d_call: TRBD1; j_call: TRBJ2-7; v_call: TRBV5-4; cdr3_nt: TGTGCCAGCAGCACCCGGACAGGGAACGAGCAGTACTTC; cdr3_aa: CASSTRTGNEQYF
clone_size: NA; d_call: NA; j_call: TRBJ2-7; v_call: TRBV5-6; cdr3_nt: TGTGCCAGCAGCTTTCCCTCCCGGGGGTCCTACGAGCAGTACTTC; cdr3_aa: CASSFPSRGSYEQYF
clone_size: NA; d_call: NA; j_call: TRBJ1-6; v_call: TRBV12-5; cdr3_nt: TGTGCTAGTGGGTGGGGGGATAATTTGTCACCCCTCCACTTT; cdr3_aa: CASGWGDNLSPLHF
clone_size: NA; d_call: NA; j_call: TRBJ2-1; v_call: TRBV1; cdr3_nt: TGCAAAGGCAGCCCAAGCGGAGCGGGGGGGCCCAATGAGCAGTTCTTC; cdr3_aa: CKGSPSGAGGPNEQFF